This T cell receptor (beta chain) was profiled in a study of T cells in Graves' hyperthyroidism and ophthalmopathy. RNA transcripts served as the template for amplifying TCR beta CDR3 regions. First-round RT-PCR with HTBI primers amplified the TCR CDR3 region. TCRdb re-derived calls from the multiplex PCR reads in MiXCR, one entry per CDR3 protein. The data hold just under 750,000 distinct CDR3 sequences, with 30% to 40% observed a single time. The germline V gene encodes CDR1 LGHDT and CDR2 YNNKEL (reference sequence). The CDR3 runs 13 residues. With 5 bases removed from V and 4 bases from J, the gap between germline ends came to 11 bases. This clonotype occurred a few times. Its matching antigen is unknown. Study-level results: Ophthalmopathy could be told apart from stable hyperthyroidism with a 13 V-J model.

Hyperthyroidism patients were newly diagnosed, had disease duration under 2 months, and were aged 18 to 65 years. Diagnostic decisions used clinical symptoms, serum thyroxine and TRAb, thyroid ultrasound and orbital computed tomography. V and J are TRBV3-1 and TRBJ1-2; TRBD1 might be the D (5 bases). This TCR came from a woman aged 40-49 years with Graves' hyperthyroidism. Sequencing was done on a sample of blood. Here the CDR3 reads CASSSGTSYGYTF. The CDR3 bases are TGTGCCAGCAGCTCCGGGACCAGCTATGGCTACACCTTC. Together with reference TRBV3-1 and TRBJ1-2, the CDR3 gives the full variable domain: DTAVSQTPKYLVTQMGNDKSIKCEQNLGHDTMYWYKQDSKKFLKIMFSYNNKELIINETVPNRFSPKSPDKAHLNLHINSLELGDSAVYFCASSSGTSYGYTFGSGTRLTVV.